One and the same sample provided the 5 T cell receptor beta chains below, sequenced in a study of blood T cell repertoires in COVID-19. Repertoires were generated with immunoSEQ multiplex PCR, while TCRdb's copy carries only in-frame clones and drops some. Seen here are about 86,000 clones, roughly four fifths observed once, and the top ten hold approximately 1.2%. The sequenced sample consisted of peripheral blood. The source of these receptors is a woman at least 80 years old with acute or convalescent COVID-19.

This rearrangement joins TRBV4-1 to TRBJ2-3; 12 bases are a match to TRBD2. J lost 11 bases, V lost 4 bases, and 19 bases had no gene match. There are 18 residues in the CDR3. Germline loops: CDR1 MGHRA, CDR2 YSYEKL. This chain's CDR3 is CASSLNPTASGGGVGQYF. Written as DNA, the CDR3 is TGCGCCAGCAGCCTCAACCCAACGGCTAGCGGGGGGGGCGTGGGGCAGTATTTT.

The chain joins TRBV5-1 to TRBJ2-3, with D uncertain. V lost 4 bases to trimming and J lost 4 bases, with 16 bases between them. Germline V lookup: CDR1 SGHRS, CDR2 YFSETQ. There are 15 residues in the CDR3. The CDR3 sequence is CASSVSGVSADTQYF. The CDR3, as DNA: TGCGCCAGCAGCGTGAGTGGTGTCAGCGCAGATACGCAGTATTTT.

V usage is TRBV2 and J usage is TRBJ1-4; 8 bases align to TRBD1. Trimming took 7 bases from V and 7 from J; bases not matched to a gene: 8. The germline CDR1 and CDR2 sequences are SNHLY and FYNNEI. The CDR3 spans 14 residues. The CDR3 DNA follows: TGTGCCAGCAACCCTCAGGGGGCCGGTGAAAAACTGTTTTTT. Translation gives CASNPQGAGEKLFF.

The chain recombines TRBV4-1 with TRBJ1-1; tentatively, D is TRBD1 (6 bases). Trimming stripped 0 bases from V and 7 bases from J, with 15 bases between. This CDR3 spans 15 amino acids. The germline CDR1 and CDR2 sequences are MGHRA and YSYEKL. CDR3 in amino acids: CASSQDFSRTVEAFF. The CDR3 DNA follows: TGCGCCAGCAGCCAAGACTTTTCTAGGACAGTTGAAGCTTTCTTT.

This clone has just a few counts. For the CDR3, the DNA is TGTGCCAGCAGCTCTACAGGGAATCAGCCCCAGCATTTT. Translation: CASSSTGNQPQHF. The gene calls are TRBV11-2 and TRBJ1-5, with D possibly TRBD1 on 6 matching bases. The CDR3 is 13 amino acids. The germline V and J ends were trimmed by 4 bases and 4 bases, with 8 bases remaining between them. Germline CDR1 reads SGHAT; CDR2 reads FQNNGV.